A selection of T cell receptor beta chains follows, all from one sample in a study of shared clonotypes between healthy human individuals. Sequencing was performed with immunoSEQ multiplex PCR; in TCRdb, only in-frame clones are kept and a portion is missing. Of some 1.1 million clones listed, 77% are singletons. The sample taken for sequencing was memory CD4+ T cells from PBMCs. These receptors all stem from a man younger than 35 in good health. Some clones in this sample may be carry-over from other donors' samples. CDR3s include the opening cysteine and the closing phenylalanine or tryptophan. Fields, in order: clone size, J gene, CDR3 length, V gene, CDR3 protein. Only some rows state a clone size, as once, few, many or a class for expanded clones.

size: .
J: TRBJ2-3
length: 11
V: TRBV28
CDR3: CASRVRDTQYF

size: .
J: TRBJ1-3
length: 15
V: TRBV28
CDR3: CASSFGGDSGNTIYF

size: .
J: TRBJ2-7
length: 15
V: TRBV7-2
CDR3: CASSLLAELNYEQYF

size: few
J: TRBJ2-5
length: 13
V: TRBV5-1
CDR3: CASSYTREETQYF

size: .
J: TRBJ1-4
length: 15
V: TRBV15
CDR3: CATSREGTGYEKLFF

size: .
J: TRBJ2-4
length: 14
V: TRBV2
CDR3: CASGREGAENIQYF

size: .
J: TRBJ1-4
length: 17
V: TRBV23-1
CDR3: CASSQCSHRDDLEKLFF

size: .
J: TRBJ2-7
length: 16
V: TRBV4-2
CDR3: CASSRVVGTGVYEQYF

size: .
J: TRBJ2-1
length: 15
V: TRBV7-3
CDR3: CASSRNSGANNEQFF

size: .
J: TRBJ2-2
length: 13
V: TRBV7-8
CDR3: CASMWFLAGELFF

size: once
J: TRBJ2-1
length: 15
V: TRBV11-3
CDR3: CASSLQQGYYNEQFF

size: many
J: TRBJ1-4
length: 14
V: TRBV2
CDR3: CASSESVDFGKLFF

size: once
J: TRBJ2-3
length: 11
V: TRBV20-1
CDR3: CSARLGDTQYF

size: .
J: TRBJ2-4
length: 13
V: TRBV5-1
CDR3: CASSRGQENIQYF

size: .
J: TRBJ1-2
length: 12
V: TRBV6-1
CDR3: CASSERGYGYTF

size: once
J: TRBJ1-1
length: 14
V: TRBV18
CDR3: CASSSSTGRGEAFF

size: .
J: TRBJ1-2
length: 19
V: TRBV4-3
CDR3: CASSQDYVAGIKANYGYTF

size: .
J: TRBJ1-1
length: 13
V: TRBV7-8
CDR3: CASSFTGETEAFF

size: few
J: TRBJ1-2
length: 12
V: TRBV6-5
CDR3: CASSPGTGGYTF

size: .
J: TRBJ2-1
length: 15
V: TRBV5-4
CDR3: CASSLDRGVNNEQFF

size: .
J: TRBJ1-1
length: 14
V: TRBV27
CDR3: CASSVRRQGLVAFF

size: .
J: TRBJ2-5
length: 14
V: TRBV30
CDR3: CAWGGAGGWETQYF

size: few
J: TRBJ2-7
length: 16
V: TRBV10-3
CDR3: CAISSARGGQGYEQYF

size: .
J: TRBJ1-2
length: 16
V: TRBV28
CDR3: CASRDPTLTSNYGYTF

size: .
J: TRBJ2-7
length: 15
V: TRBV25-1
CDR3: CASSSLAAGAYEQYF

size: once
J: TRBJ2-5
length: 21
V: TRBV12-5
CDR3: CASGLDKGGLAGGLRQETQYF

size: .
J: TRBJ1-1
length: 15
V: TRBV7-9
CDR3: CASSLGTAMNTEAFF

size: .
J: TRBJ1-3
length: 15
V: TRBV6-5
CDR3: CASSYGPSSGNTIYF

size: once
J: TRBJ2-3
length: 16
V: TRBV4-1
CDR3: CASSQVGLAGADTQYF